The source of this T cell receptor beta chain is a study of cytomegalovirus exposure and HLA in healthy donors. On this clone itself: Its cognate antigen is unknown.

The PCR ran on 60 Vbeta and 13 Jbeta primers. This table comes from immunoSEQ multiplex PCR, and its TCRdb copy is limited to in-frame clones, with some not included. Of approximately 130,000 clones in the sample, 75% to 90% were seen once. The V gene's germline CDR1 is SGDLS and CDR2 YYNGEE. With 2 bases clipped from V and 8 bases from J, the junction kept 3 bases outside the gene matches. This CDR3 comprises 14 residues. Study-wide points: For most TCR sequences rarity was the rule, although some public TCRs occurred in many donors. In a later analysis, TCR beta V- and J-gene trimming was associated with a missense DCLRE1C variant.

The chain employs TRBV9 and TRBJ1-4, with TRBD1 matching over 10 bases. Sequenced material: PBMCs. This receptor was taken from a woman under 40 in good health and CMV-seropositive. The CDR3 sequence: CASSVGTGAEKLFF. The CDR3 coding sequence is TGTGCCAGCAGCGTCGGGACAGGGGCCGAAAAACTGTTTTTT. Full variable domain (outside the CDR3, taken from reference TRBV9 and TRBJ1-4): DSGVTQTPKHLITATGQRVTLRCSPRSGDLSVYWYQQSLDQGLQFLIQYYNGEERAKGNILERFSAQQFPDLHSELNLSSLELGDSALYFCASSVGTGAEKLFFGSGTQLSVL.